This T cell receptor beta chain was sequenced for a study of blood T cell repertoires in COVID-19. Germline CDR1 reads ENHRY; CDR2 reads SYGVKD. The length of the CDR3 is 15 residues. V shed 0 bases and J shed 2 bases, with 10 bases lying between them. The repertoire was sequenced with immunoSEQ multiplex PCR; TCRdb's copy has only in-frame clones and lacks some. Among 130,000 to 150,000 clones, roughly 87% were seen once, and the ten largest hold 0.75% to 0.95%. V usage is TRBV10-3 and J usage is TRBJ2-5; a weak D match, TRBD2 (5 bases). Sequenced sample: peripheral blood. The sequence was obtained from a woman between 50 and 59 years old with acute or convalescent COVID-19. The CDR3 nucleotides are TGTGCCATCAGTGAGTCGAACGGGATACAAGAGACCCAGTACTTC. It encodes CAISESNGIQETQYF.